What follows describes a single T cell receptor beta chain. Its antigen remains unknown. Expressed TCRB transcripts were sequenced, since all the RNA that had been isolated was reverse transcribed. Profiled with immunoSEQ multiplex PCR; TCRdb holds only in-frame clones, not every one. The top ten clones hold approximately 0.015% of a sample with hundreds of thousands of clones, over 12% of them seen once. The data derive from a study of beta chain features in type 1 diabetes. Turning to the study itself: All samples together contributed approximately 100 million sorted cells for examination.

Study-level results: Significant though moderate, a shortening of TCRB CDR3s appeared in all four CD4+ subsets of Type 1 diabetes patients.

The CDR3 is 15 residues long. Looked up from germline, CDR1 is SGHRS and CDR2 is YFSETQ. V was cut by 4 bases and J by 6 bases, with 17 bases left in between. The rearrangement joins TRBV5-1 to TRBJ2-1; D may be TRBD2 (6 bases). The clonotype originates from a man between 18 and 29 years old with type 1 diabetes. The sequencing input was naive CD4+ T cells from blood. The CDR3 loop is CASSGSRDSANEQFF. CDR3 nucleotides: TGCGCCAGCAGCGGAAGCCGGGACTCCGCCAATGAGCAGTTCTTC.